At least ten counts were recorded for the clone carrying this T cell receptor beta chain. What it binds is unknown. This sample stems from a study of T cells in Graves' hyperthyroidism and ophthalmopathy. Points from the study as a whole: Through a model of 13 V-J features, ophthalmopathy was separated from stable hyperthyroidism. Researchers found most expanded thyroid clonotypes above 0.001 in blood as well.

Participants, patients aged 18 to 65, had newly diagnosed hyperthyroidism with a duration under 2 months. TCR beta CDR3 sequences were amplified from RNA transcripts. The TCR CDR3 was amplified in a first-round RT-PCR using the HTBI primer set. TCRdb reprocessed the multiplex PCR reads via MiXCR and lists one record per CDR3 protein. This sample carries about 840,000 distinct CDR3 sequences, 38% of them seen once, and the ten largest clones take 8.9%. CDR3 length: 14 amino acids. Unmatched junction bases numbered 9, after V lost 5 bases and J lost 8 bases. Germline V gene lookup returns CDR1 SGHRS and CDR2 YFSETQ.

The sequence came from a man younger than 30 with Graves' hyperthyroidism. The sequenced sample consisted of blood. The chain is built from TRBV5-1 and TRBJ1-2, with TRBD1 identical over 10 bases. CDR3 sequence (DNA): TGCGCCAGCAGGCCGACAGGGGGCCTCCGCGGCTACACCTTC. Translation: CASRPTGGLRGYTF.